Reported below is one TCR beta chain. The table came from immunoSEQ multiplex PCR; TCRdb's copy has only in-frame clones and leaves some out. The sample records roughly 410,000 clones, around 96% being singletons. This entry is derived from a study of shared clonotypes between healthy human individuals. The V gene's germline CDR1 is ENHRY and CDR2 SYGVKD. V dropped 9 bases and J dropped 1 base, with 15 bases sitting between them. The CDR3 is 15 amino acids. The chain employs TRBV10-3 and TRBJ2-2, with a possible D match to TRBD2 (6 bases). The clonotype comes from a man between 25 and 39 years old in good health. The sequenced material came from memory CD8+ T cells sorted from blood. As for subset: CD45RO+ cells pooled with CCR7-negative TemRA cells. The CDR3 DNA reads TGTGCCATTGGGTGGGGCGGGAAGAACACCGGGGAGCTGTTTTTT. Translated: CAIGWGGKNTGELFF.